This TCR beta chain was captured by sequencing in a study of T cells in localized non-small cell lung cancer. Using immunoSEQ multiplex PCR, the repertoire was profiled, and TCRdb retains in-frame clones only, with some absent. This sample yields tens of thousands of clones, of which around 89% are seen a single time; 10% to 15% belongs to the top ten. General study results and limits: Sequencing was restricted to one tumor region; therefore, heterogeneity remains possible. The study found T cell clonality highest in uninvolved adjacent lung, above tumor.

Germline V gives CDR1 SGHRS, CDR2 YFSETQ. The CDR3 runs to 17 residues. The ends were cut back, 4 bases at V and 0 bases at J, with 16 bases in the middle. This clone was observed a few times. Its target is unknown. The V gene is TRBV5-1, the J gene TRBJ2-2, with D perhaps TRBD1 (5 bases). This clonotype originated in a female donor older than 55 with stage III squamous cell lung carcinoma. The sequenced sample was peripheral blood, obtained before any cancer treatment. The CDR3 reads CASSPLPPTANTGELFF. The CDR3 DNA reads TGCGCCAGCAGCCCGCTCCCACCGACAGCGAACACCGGGGAGCTGTTTTTT.